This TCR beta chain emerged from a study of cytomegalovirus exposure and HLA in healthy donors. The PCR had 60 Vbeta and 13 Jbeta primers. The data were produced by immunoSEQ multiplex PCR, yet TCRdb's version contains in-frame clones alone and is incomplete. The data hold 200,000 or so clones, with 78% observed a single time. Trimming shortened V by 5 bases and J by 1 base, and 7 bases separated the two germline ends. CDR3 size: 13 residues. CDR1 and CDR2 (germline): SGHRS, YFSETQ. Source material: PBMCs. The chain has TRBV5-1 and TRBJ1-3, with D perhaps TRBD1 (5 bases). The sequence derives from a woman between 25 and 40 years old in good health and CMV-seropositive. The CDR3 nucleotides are TGCGCCAGCAGGGAGGGGTCTGGAAACACCATATATTTT. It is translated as CASREGSGNTIYF.